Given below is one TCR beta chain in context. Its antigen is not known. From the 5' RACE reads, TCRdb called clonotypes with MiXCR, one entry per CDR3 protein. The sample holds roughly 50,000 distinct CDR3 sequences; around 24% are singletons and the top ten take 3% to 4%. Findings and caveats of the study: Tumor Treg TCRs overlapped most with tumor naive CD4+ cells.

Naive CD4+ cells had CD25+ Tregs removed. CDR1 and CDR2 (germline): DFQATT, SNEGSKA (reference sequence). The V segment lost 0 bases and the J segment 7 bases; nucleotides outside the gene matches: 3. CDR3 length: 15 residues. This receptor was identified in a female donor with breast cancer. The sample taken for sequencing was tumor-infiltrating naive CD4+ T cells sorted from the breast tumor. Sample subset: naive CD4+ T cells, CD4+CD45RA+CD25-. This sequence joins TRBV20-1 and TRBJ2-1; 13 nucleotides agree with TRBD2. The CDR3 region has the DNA TGCAGTGCTAGAGAGACTAGCGGGAGGAGGAATGAGCAGTTCTTC. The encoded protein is CSARETSGRRNEQFF.